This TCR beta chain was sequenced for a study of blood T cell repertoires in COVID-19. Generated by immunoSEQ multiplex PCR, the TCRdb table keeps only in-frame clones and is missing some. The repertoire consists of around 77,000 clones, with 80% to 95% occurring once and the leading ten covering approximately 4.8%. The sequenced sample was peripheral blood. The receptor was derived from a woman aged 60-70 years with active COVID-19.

CDR3 region: CASSQRFTSGSWRGYNEQFF. CDR3 in DNA: TGTGCCAGCAGCCAGCGTTTCACTAGCGGGAGTTGGAGGGGCTACAATGAGCAGTTCTTC. This chain joins TRBV4-2 and TRBJ2-1; 11 nucleotides agree with TRBD2. This CDR3 contains 20 residues. Germline CDR1 is LGHNA and CDR2 is YNFKEQ. The ends lost 3 bases at V and 3 bases at J; junction bases unmatched: 16.